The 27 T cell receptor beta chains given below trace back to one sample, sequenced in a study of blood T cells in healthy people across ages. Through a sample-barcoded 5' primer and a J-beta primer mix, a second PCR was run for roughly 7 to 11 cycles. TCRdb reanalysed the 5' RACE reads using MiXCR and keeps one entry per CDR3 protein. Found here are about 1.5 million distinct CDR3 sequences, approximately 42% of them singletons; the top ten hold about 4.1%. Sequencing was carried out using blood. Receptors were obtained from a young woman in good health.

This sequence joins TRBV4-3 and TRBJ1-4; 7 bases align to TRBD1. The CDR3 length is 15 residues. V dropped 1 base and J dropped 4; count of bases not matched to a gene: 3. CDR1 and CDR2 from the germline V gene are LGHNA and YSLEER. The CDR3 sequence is CASSQATGDNEKLFF. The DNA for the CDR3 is TGCGCCAGCAGCCAAGCAACAGGGGATAATGAAAAACTGTTTTTT.

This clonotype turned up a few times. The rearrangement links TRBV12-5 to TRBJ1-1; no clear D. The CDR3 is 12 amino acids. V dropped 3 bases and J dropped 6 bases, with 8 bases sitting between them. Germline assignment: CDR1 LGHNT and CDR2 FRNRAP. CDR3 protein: CASGFRGAEAFF. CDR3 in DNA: TGTGCTAGTGGTTTTCGGGGAGCTGAAGCTTTCTTT. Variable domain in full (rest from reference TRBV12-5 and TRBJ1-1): DARVTQTPRHKVTEMGQEVTMRCQPILGHNTVFWYRQTMMQGLELLAYFRNRAPLDDSGMPKDRFSAEMPDATLATLKIQPSEPRDSAVYFCASGFRGAEAFFGQGTRLTVV.

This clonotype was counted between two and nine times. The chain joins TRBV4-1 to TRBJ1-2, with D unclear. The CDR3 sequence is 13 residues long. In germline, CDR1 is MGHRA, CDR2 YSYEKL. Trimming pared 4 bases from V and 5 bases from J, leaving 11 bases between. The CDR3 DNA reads TGCGCCAGCAGCCCATACATGACTTATGGCTACACCTTC. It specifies CASSPYMTYGYTF.

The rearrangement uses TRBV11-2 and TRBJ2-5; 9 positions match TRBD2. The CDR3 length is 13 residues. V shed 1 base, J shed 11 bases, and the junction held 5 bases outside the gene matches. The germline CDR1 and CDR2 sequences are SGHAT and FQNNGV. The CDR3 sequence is CASSLASGVEQYF. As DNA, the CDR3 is TGTGCCAGCAGCTTAGCTAGCGGGGTAGAGCAGTACTTC.

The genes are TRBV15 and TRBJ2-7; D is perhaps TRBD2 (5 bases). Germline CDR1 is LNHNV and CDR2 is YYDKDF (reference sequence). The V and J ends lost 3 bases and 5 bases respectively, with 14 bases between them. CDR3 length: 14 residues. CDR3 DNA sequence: TGTGCCACCAGCAGGTCTAGAACGAGGGACGAGCAGTACTTC. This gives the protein CATSRSRTRDEQYF.

The CDR3 nucleotides are TGTGCCAGCAGTCGGGGACATCGCAATTCACCCCTCCACTTT. This codes for CASSRGHRNSPLHF. The chain carries TRBV12-3 or TRBV12-4 and TRBJ1-6, with TRBD1 as a possible D gene (6 bases). This CDR3 has 14 residues. V shed 5 bases and J shed 7 bases, with 12 bases lying between them.

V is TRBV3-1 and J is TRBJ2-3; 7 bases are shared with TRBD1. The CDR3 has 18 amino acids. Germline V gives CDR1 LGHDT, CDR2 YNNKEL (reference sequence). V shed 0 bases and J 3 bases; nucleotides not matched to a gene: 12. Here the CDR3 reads CASSQEWYRDRVTDTQYF. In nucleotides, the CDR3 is TGTGCCAGCAGCCAAGAATGGTATCGGGACAGAGTAACAGATACGCAGTATTTT.

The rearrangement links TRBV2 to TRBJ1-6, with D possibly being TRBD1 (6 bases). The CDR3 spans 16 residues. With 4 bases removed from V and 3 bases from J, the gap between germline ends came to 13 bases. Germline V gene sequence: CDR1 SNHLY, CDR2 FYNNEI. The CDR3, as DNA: TGTGCCAGCAGTGTGCGGGGGGCGAACTATAATTCACCCCTCCACTTT. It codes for CASSVRGANYNSPLHF.

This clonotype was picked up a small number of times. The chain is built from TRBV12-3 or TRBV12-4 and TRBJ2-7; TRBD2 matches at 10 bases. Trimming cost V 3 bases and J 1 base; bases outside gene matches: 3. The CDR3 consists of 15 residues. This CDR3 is CASSFPSGSSYEQYF. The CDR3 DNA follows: TGTGCCAGCAGTTTCCCTAGCGGGAGTTCCTACGAGCAGTACTTC.

The CDR3, as DNA: TGTGCCAGCAGCTTAGCGGTGGGGACCGGGGAGCTGTTTTTT. This encodes CASSLAVGTGELFF. The chain recombines TRBV11-2 with TRBJ2-2; D remains unclear. This CDR3 region has 14 residues. V was cut by 1 base and J by 5 bases, with 8 bases left in between. CDR1 is SGHAT, CDR2 FQNNGV, per germline. Drawing the rest from reference TRBV11-2 and TRBJ2-2, the complete variable domain is EAGVAQSPRYKIIEKRQSVAFWCNPISGHATLYWYQQILGQGPKLLIQFQNNGVVDDSQLPKDRFSAERLKGVDSTLKIQPAKLEDSAVYLCASSLAVGTGELFFGEGSRLTVL.

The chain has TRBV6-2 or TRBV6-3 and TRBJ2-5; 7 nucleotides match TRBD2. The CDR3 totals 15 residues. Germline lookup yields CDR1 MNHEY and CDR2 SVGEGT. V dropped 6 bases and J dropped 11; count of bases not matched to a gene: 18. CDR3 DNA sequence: TGTGCCAGCAGCTGGGGGACTAAGCCTAGCAATGAGCAGTACTTC. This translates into CASSWGTKPSNEQYF.

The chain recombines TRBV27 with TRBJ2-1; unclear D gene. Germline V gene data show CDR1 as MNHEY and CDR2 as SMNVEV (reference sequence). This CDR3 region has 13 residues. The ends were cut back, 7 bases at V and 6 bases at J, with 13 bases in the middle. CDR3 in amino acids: CASIGGVLNEQFF. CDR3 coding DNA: TGTGCCAGCATAGGCGGCGTACTCAATGAGCAGTTCTTC.

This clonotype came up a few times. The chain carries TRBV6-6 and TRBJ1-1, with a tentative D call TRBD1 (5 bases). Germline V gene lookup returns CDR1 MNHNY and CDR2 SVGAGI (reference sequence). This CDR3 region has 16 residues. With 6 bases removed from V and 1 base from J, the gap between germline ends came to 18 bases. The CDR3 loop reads CASSPLAGTKNTEAFF. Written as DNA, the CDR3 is TGTGCCAGCAGCCCCCTGGCAGGGACCAAGAACACTGAAGCTTTCTTT.

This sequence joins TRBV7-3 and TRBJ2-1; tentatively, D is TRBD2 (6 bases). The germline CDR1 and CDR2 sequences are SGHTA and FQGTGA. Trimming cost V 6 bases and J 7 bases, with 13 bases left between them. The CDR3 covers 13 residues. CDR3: CASSFTRGNEQFF. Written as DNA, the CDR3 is TGTGCCAGCAGTTTCACACGGGGGAATGAGCAGTTCTTC.

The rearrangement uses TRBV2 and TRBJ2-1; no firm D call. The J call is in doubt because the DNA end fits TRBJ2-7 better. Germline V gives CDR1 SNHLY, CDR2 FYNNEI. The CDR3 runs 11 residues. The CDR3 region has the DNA TGTGCCAGCGCCTACGACAATGAGCAGTACTTC. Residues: CASAYDNEQYF.

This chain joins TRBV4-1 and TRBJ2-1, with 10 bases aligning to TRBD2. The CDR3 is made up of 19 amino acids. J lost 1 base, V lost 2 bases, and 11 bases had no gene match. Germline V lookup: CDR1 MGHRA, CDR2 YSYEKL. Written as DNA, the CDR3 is TGCGCCAGCAGCCAAATTCCCCTAGCGGGAGCTGGTTCCTACAATGAGCAGTTCTTC. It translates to CASSQIPLAGAGSYNEQFF.

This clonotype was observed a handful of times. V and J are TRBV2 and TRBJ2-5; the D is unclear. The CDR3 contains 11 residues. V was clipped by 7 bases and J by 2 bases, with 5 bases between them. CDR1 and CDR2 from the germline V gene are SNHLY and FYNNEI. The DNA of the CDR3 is TGTGCCAGCAAGCCTCAAGAGACCCAGTACTTC. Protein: CASKPQETQYF.

The CDR3 spells CASSLSPATLDEQYF. The CDR3 DNA sequence: TGTGCCAGCAGTTTATCGCCAGCAACCTTAGACGAGCAGTACTTC. The gene calls are TRBV12-3 or TRBV12-4 and TRBJ2-7; D call uncertain. CDR3 size: 15 residues. The V end lost 2 bases, the J end lost 5 bases, and 16 bases lay between the germline ends.

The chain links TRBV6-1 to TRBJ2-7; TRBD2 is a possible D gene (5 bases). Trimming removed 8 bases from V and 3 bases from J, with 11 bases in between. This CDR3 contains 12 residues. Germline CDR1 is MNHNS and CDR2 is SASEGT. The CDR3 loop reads CASGRELYEQYF. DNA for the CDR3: TGTGCCAGCGGCCGGGAACTCTACGAGCAGTACTTC.

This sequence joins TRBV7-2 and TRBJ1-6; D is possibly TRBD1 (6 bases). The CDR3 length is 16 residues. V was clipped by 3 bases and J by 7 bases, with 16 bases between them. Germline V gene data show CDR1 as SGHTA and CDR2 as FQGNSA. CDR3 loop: CASSFSQGLGNSPLHF. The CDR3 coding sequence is TGTGCCAGCAGCTTCTCACAGGGACTAGGCAATTCACCCCTCCACTTT.

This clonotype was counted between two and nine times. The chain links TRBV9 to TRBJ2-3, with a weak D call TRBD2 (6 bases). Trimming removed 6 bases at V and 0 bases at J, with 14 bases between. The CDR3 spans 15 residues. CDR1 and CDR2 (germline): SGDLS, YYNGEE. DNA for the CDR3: TGTGCCAGCACGTTTTCCGGGGGAAGCACAGATACGCAGTATTTT. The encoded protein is CASTFSGGSTDTQYF.

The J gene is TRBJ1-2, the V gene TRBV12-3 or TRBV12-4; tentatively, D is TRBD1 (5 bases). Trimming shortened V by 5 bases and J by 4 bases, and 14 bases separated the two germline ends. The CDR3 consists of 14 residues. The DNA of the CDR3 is TGTGCCAGCAGTCGACAGTTGAGCGGCTATGGCTACACCTTC. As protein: CASSRQLSGYGYTF.

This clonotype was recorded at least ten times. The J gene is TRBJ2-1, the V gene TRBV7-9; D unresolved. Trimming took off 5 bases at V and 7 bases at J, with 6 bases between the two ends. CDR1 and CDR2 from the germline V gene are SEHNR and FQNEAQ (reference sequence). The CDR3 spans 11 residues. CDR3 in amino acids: CASSHTNEQFF. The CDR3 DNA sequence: TGTGCCAGCAGCCATACTAATGAGCAGTTCTTC.

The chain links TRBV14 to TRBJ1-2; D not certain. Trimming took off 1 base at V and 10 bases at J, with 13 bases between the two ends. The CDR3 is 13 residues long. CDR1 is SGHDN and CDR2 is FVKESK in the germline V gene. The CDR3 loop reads CASSQVISTNYTF. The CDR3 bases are TGTGCCAGCAGCCAAGTAATTAGTACCAACTACACCTTC.

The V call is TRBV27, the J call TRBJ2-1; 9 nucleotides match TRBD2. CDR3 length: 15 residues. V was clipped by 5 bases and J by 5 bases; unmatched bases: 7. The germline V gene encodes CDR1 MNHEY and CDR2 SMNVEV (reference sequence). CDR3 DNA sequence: TGTGCCAGCAGTGGTAGCGGGAGTCTGAACAATGAGCAGTTCTTC. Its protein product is CASSGSGSLNNEQFF.

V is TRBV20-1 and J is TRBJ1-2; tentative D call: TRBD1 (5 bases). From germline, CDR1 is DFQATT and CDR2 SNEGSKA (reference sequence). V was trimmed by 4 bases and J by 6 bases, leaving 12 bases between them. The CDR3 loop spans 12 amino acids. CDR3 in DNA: TGCAGTGCTATCCATTCCAGGGATGGCTACACCTTC. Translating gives CSAIHSRDGYTF.

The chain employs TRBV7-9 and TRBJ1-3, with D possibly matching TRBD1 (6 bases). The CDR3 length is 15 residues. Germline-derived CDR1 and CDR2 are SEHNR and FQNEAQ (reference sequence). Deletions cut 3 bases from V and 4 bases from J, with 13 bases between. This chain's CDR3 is CASSLKGVSGNTIYF. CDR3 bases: TGTGCCAGCAGCTTGAAGGGGGTATCCGGAAACACCATATATTTT.